These T cell receptor beta chains were read from a single sample in a study of blood T cell repertoires in COVID-19. Clones were read by immunoSEQ multiplex PCR, and TCRdb kept only the in-frame ones, dropping some. The table lists some 85,000 clones, around three quarters of them singletons, with under 25% in the top ten. The sequencing input was peripheral blood. All receptors derive from a woman aged 80 or over with acute or convalescent COVID-19. Each CDR3 is given with its conserved first and last residue. The order of the fields is clone size, J gene, V gene, D gene, CDR3 protein, CDR3 DNA. A D gene is named only where the DNA matches it firmly. Where a row states a size, it is once, few, many or the class of an expanded clone; other rows omit it.

NA | TRBJ2-2 | TRBV5-1 | NA | CASSGESGELFF | TGCGCCAGCTCCGGGGAGAGCGGGGAGCTGTTTTTT
NA | TRBJ2-7 | TRBV5-6 | NA | CASSGGRVVYEQYF | TGTGCCAGCAGCGGGGGCCGGGTGGTTTACGAGCAGTACTTC
NA | TRBJ2-5 | TRBV7-3 | TRBD1 | CASSLRGTGRETQYF | TGTGCCAGCAGCTTAAGGGGGACAGGGAGGGAGACCCAGTACTTC
few | TRBJ2-2 | TRBV19 | TRBD2 | CASSISSGGAGELFF | TGTGCCAGTAGTATCAGTAGCGGGGGGGCCGGGGAGCTGTTTTTT
NA | TRBJ1-1 | TRBV4-2 | NA | CASSPRGGELNTEAFF | TGTGCCAGCAGCCCCCGCGGCGGTGAGTTGAACACTGAAGCTTTCTTT
NA | TRBJ2-3 | TRBV24-1 | NA | CATSGPGGDTQYF | TGTGCCACCAGTGGGCCAGGTGGAGATACGCAGTATTTT
NA | TRBJ2-1 | TRBV6-1 | NA | CASSDLRDNEQFF | TGTGCCAGCAGTGACCTCAGGGATAATGAGCAGTTCTTC
NA | TRBJ2-5 | TRBV5-1 | TRBD1 | CASFRTGPQETQYF | TGCGCCAGCTTCAGGACAGGTCCTCAAGAGACCCAGTACTTC
NA | TRBJ2-7 | TRBV4-2 | TRBD2 | CASSEGGRIDEQYF | TGTGCCAGCAGCGAGGGCGGGAGGATCGACGAGCAGTACTTC
few | TRBJ1-6 | TRBV3-1/TRBV3-2 | NA | CASRHMDRGYNSPLHF | TGTGCCAGCAGGCACATGGATAGGGGTTATAATTCACCCCTCCACTTT
NA | TRBJ2-2 | TRBV11-3 | TRBD1 | CASSLGQTNTGELFF | TGTGCCAGCAGCTTGGGACAGACGAACACCGGGGAGCTGTTTTTT
NA | TRBJ2-1 | TRBV9 | NA | CASSASEQGPYNEQFF | TGTGCCAGCAGCGCCTCCGAACAGGGACCCTACAATGAGCAGTTCTTC
NA | TRBJ2-7 | TRBV15 | TRBD1 | CATSPRGQGVYEQYF | TGTGCCACCAGCCCCCGAGGACAGGGCGTGTACGAGCAGTACTTC
NA | TRBJ1-3 | TRBV5-1 | NA | CASSPQGSVGNTIYF | TGCGCCAGCAGCCCACAGGGCTCGGTTGGAAACACCATATATTTT
NA | TRBJ2-3 | TRBV27 | NA | CASSSLRRRSYSTDTQYF | TGTGCCAGCAGTTCCCTTCGCCGCCGGTCCTATAGCACAGATACGCAGTATTTT
NA | TRBJ2-5 | TRBV25-1 | TRBD1 | CASSEWQGAGETQYF | TGTGCCAGCAGTGAATGGCAGGGGGCCGGGGAGACCCAGTACTTC
NA | TRBJ2-5 | TRBV9 | NA | CASSPSLAQETQYF | TGTGCCAGCAGCCCCTCACTAGCTCAAGAGACCCAGTACTTC
once | TRBJ1-2 | TRBV18 | NA | CASSSEANYGYTF | TGTGCCAGCTCCAGTGAAGCTAACTATGGCTACACCTTC
NA | TRBJ2-3 | TRBV7-7 | NA | CASSLGRGADTQYF | TGTGCCAGCAGCTTAGGGAGGGGCGCAGATACGCAGTATTTT
NA | TRBJ2-3 | TRBV9 | TRBD2 | CASCLGLAVTDTQYF | TGTGCCAGCTGCCTCGGGCTAGCGGTCACAGATACGCAGTATTTT
few | TRBJ1-4 | TRBV5-1 | TRBD1 | CASSLQGARANEKLFF | TGCGCCAGCAGCTTACAGGGGGCGCGGGCTAATGAAAAACTGTTTTTT
NA | TRBJ2-3 | TRBV4-1 | TRBD2 | CASSQDRQAGGPAQKYF | TGCGCCAGCAGCCAAGATCGGCAGGCGGGGGGCCCAGCACAGAAGTATTTT
few | TRBJ1-1 | TRBV10-1 | NA | CASTPQGVTEAFF | TGCGCCAGCACCCCACAGGGAGTCACTGAAGCTTTCTTT
NA | TRBJ2-2 | TRBV19 | NA | CASRSGQATGELFF | TGTGCCAGTAGGTCTGGGCAGGCTACCGGGGAGCTGTTTTTT
NA | TRBJ2-1 | TRBV5-4 | TRBD2 | CASSGPGGYNEQFF | TGTGCCAGCAGCGGCCCGGGGGGATACAATGAGCAGTTCTTC
once | TRBJ2-7 | TRBV21-1 | NA | CASPDGQAIPRYEQYF | TGTGCCAGTCCCGACGGACAGGCGATCCCCCGCTACGAGCAGTACTTC
NA | TRBJ2-1 | TRBV2 | NA | CARGTPYNEQFF | TGTGCCAGGGGGACACCATACAATGAGCAGTTCTTC
NA | TRBJ1-1 | TRBV9 | NA | CASSKTPMNTEAFF | TGTGCCAGCAGCAAGACACCAATGAACACTGAAGCTTTCTTT
NA | TRBJ2-1 | TRBV7-9 | NA | CASSSRDKSRDEQFF | TGTGCCAGCAGCTCCCGGGACAAGAGCAGAGATGAGCAGTTCTTC
few | TRBJ2-5 | TRBV15 | TRBD2 | CATSRSSGGAGQETQYF | TGTGCCACCAGCAGGTCTAGCGGGGGGGCGGGACAAGAGACCCAGTACTTC
few | TRBJ1-1 | TRBV15 | NA | CATSRVQLAGAFF | TGTGCCACCAGCAGAGTACAATTGGCAGGAGCTTTCTTT
NA | TRBJ1-1 | TRBV4-2 | TRBD1 | CASSRQGSTEAFF | TGTGCCAGCAGCCGACAGGGCTCCACTGAAGCTTTCTTT
few | TRBJ1-2 | TRBV15 | NA | CATSVLGTKERYGYTF | TGTGCCACCAGCGTACTCGGGACAAAAGAACGCTATGGCTACACCTTC
NA | TRBJ1-6 | TRBV25-1 | NA | CASSEYLGVYSPLHF | TGTGCCAGCAGTGAATATTTAGGGGTCTATTCACCCCTCCACTTT
NA | TRBJ2-7 | TRBV2 | TRBD2 | CASRGLAGGLYEQYF | TGTGCCAGCCGAGGACTAGCGGGAGGCCTCTACGAGCAGTACTTC
NA | TRBJ2-6 | TRBV27 | TRBD1 | CASSLSRGQGVLGANVLTF | TGTGCCAGCAGTTTATCCCGCGGACAGGGGGTTCTTGGGGCCAACGTCCTGACTTTC
NA | TRBJ1-1 | TRBV6-1 | NA | CASSESSHGGAMTEAFF | TGTGCCAGCAGTGAAAGTTCCCATGGGGGGGCAATGACTGAAGCTTTCTTT
few | TRBJ2-3 | TRBV11-1 | TRBD2 | CASRRTSGITDTQYF | TGTGCCAGCAGACGGACTAGCGGGATCACAGATACGCAGTATTTT
NA | TRBJ1-1 | TRBV2 | TRBD1 | CASSGQGGDTEAFF | TGTGCCAGCAGCGGACAGGGAGGTGACACTGAAGCTTTCTTT
NA | TRBJ2-2 | TRBV4-1 | TRBD1 | CASSQPRTGENTGELFF | TGCGCCAGCAGCCAACCCCGGACAGGGGAGAACACCGGGGAGCTGTTTTTT
NA | TRBJ2-1 | TRBV2 | TRBD2 | CASSVEREDYNEQFF | TGTGCCAGCAGTGTTGAGCGGGAGGACTACAATGAGCAGTTCTTC
NA | TRBJ2-2 | TRBV11-2 | NA | CASSPQSTGELFF | TGTGCCAGCAGCCCCCAGTCCACCGGGGAGCTGTTTTTT
NA | TRBJ2-5 | TRBV5-4 | NA | CASSSGPSGTQYF | TGTGCCAGCAGTTCCGGCCCCTCGGGGACCCAGTACTTC
NA | TRBJ1-1 | TRBV29-1 | NA | CSVVRGPGRATEAFF | TGCAGCGTTGTAAGGGGTCCAGGGAGGGCGACTGAAGCTTTCTTT
once | TRBJ1-3 | TRBV19 | NA | CASSLAGTSGNTIYF | TGTGCCAGTAGTCTGGCGGGGACCTCTGGAAACACCATATATTTT
NA | TRBJ2-3 | TRBV5-1 | NA | CASSDRTSTDTQYF | TGCGCCAGCAGTGACAGGACGAGCACAGATACGCAGTATTTT
NA | TRBJ2-5 | TRBV7-2 | TRBD2 | CASSGSGAQETQYF | TGTGCCAGCAGCGGGAGCGGGGCTCAAGAGACCCAGTACTTC
NA | TRBJ1-3 | TRBV4-1 | NA | CASSHGQIARNTIYF | TGCGCCAGCAGCCACGGACAAATAGCTAGAAACACCATATATTTT
NA | TRBJ2-2 | TRBV5-1 | TRBD1 | CASSSGDSPTGELFF | TGCGCCAGCAGCTCAGGGGACAGCCCCACCGGGGAGCTGTTTTTT
NA | TRBJ2-1 | TRBV5-1 | NA | CASVLGHSYNEQFF | TGCGCCAGCGTTTTGGGGCACTCCTACAATGAGCAGTTCTTC
NA | TRBJ1-6 | TRBV21-1 | NA | CASSKGGTGLGSYNSPLHF | TGTGCCAGCAGCAAAGGCGGGACAGGGTTAGGCTCCTATAATTCACCCCTCCACTTT
few | TRBJ1-2 | TRBV29-1 | NA | CSVGQGGGYTF | TGCAGCGTTGGGCAGGGTGGGGGCTACACCTTC
few | TRBJ2-3 | TRBV7-2 | NA | CASSLLDTQYF | TGTGCCAGCAGCTTACTGGATACGCAGTATTTT
NA | TRBJ2-7 | TRBV29-1 | NA | CSVGRNYEQYF | TGCAGCGTTGGCAGAAACTACGAGCAGTACTTC
NA | TRBJ1-4 | TRBV12-3/TRBV12-4 | NA | CASTFWGDEKLFF | TGTGCCAGCACTTTCTGGGGGGATGAAAAACTGTTTTTT